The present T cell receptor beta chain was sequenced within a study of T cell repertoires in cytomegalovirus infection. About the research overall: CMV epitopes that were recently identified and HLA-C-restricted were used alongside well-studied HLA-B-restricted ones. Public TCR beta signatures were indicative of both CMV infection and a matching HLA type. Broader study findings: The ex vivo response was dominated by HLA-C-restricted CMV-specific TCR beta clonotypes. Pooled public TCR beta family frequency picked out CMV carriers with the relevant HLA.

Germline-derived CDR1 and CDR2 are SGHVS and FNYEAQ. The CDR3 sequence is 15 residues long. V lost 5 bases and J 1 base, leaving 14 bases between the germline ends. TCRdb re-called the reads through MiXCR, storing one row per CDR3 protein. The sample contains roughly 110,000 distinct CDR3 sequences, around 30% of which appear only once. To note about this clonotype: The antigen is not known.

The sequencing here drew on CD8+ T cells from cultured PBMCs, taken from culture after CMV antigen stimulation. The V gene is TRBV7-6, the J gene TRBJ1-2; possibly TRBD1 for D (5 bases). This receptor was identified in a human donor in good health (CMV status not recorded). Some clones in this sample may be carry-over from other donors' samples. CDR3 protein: CASSIQGVVNYGYTF. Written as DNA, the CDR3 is TGTGCCAGCAGCATACAAGGGGTGGTTAACTATGGCTACACCTTC.